This T cell receptor beta chain was obtained from a study of cytomegalovirus exposure and HLA in healthy donors. This clone appeared a few times. The PCR made use of 60 Vbeta and 13 Jbeta primers. Clones were sequenced by immunoSEQ multiplex PCR, and TCRdb holds only the in-frame ones, with some missing. The data contain under 200,000 clones, 65% to 85% of them seen just once; the ten biggest clones take up about 3.1%. The CDR3 runs to 17 residues. Germline loops: CDR1 SGHTA, CDR2 FQGNSA. Trimming removed 5 bases from V and 9 bases from J; junction bases left unmatched: 10. The sequenced sample consisted of PBMCs. The genes are TRBV7-2 and TRBJ2-1, with 16 bases identical to TRBD2. The clonotype originates from a woman between 45 and 65 years old in good health and CMV-seropositive. The CDR3 here is CASSSGGLAGGHREQFF. In nucleotides, the CDR3 is TGTGCCAGCAGCAGCGGGGGACTAGCGGGGGGGCACCGTGAGCAGTTCTTC.